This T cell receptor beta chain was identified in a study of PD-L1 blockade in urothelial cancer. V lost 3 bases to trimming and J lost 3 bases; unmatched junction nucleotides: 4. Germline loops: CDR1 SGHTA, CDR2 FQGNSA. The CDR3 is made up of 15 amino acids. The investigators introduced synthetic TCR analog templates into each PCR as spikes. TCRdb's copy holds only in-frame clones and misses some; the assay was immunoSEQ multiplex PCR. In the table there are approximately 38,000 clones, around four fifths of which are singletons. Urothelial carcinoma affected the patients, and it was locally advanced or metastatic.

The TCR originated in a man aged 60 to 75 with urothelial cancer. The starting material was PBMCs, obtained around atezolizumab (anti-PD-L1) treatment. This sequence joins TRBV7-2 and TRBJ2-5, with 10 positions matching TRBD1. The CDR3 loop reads CASSFGGTGEETQYF. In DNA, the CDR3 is TGTGCCAGCAGCTTCGGGGGGACAGGGGAAGAGACCCAGTACTTC.